This entry features one T cell receptor (beta chain) sequence. The data are from a study of CD8 T cells in Susac syndrome. With random hexamers, roughly 0.5 to 1 ug RNA was reverse transcribed. The CDR3 of TCR beta was amplified by immunoSEQ multiplex PCR across 54 Vbeta and 13 Jbeta. TCRdb reanalysed the immunoSEQ multiplex PCR reads using MiXCR and keeps one entry per CDR3 protein. Of 150,000 to 200,000 distinct CDR3 sequences listed, just under 95% are singletons. Per germline, CDR1 WNHNN and CDR2 SYGVQD (reference sequence). Germline trimming cut 0 bases from V and 2 bases from J; bases unmatched to any gene: 12. CDR3 length equals 19 residues.

This TCR came from a human donor with Susac syndrome. Source material: CD8+ T cells from PBMCs. V gene TRBV10-1 combines with J gene TRBJ2-2; 7 positions agree with TRBD2. The CDR3, as DNA: TGCGCCAGCAGTGAGTCGGGACTAAATCCCTATGGTAACACCGGGGAGCTGTTTTTT. Its protein product is CASSESGLNPYGNTGELFF.